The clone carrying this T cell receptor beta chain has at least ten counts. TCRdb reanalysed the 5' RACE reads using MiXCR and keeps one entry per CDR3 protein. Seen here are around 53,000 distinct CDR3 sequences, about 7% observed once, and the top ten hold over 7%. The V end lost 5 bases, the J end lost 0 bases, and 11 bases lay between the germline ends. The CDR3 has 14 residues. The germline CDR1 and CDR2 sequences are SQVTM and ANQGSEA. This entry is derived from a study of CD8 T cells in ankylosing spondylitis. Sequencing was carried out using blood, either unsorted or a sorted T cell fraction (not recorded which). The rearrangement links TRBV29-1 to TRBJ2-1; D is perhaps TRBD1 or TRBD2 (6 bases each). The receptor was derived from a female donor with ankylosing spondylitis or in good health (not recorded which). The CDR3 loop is CSVHGGLSYNEQFF. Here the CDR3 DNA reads TGCAGCGTTCACGGGGGCCTCTCCTACAATGAGCAGTTCTTC.